This TCR beta chain emerged from a study of CD8+ T cells in alopecia areata. The length of the CDR3 is 14 residues. V was clipped by 5 bases and J by 5 bases; unmatched bases: 3. The germline gives CDR1 NSHNY, CDR2 SYGAGN. This clone showed up just a few times. Antigen: not known. Mouse gene names and germline throughout. The CDR3 end falls 3 residues outside the read, so it is completed with the germline J gene. Markers including CD4, CD8alpha, NKG2D and NKG2ACE guided sorting of pooled cutaneous lymph node cells. The study, taken as a whole, reports: Lesional tissue from the scalp (especially in alopecia totalis/universalis) showed higher clonality than normal scalp.

cDNA prepared by RNA extraction and subsequent reverse transcription served as the template for sequencing. Sequencing used immunoSEQ multiplex PCR; TCRdb keeps in-frame clones, though not all of them. Observed in the sample are over 250,000 clones, none of them singletons. The origin of this receptor is a C3H/HeJ mouse with alopecia areata. MHC haplotype of the strain: H2-k. Sequenced input: CD4+ T cells sorted from a lymph node. The chain has TRBV13-1 and TRBJ1-6; 8 nucleotides line up with TRBD1. TRBJ1-6 is known as an ORF, though its function is uncertain. The CDR3 sequence is CASSQGAHNSPLYF. CDR3 DNA, as far as it was read: TGTGCCAGCAGCCAGGGGGCGCATAATTCGCCC.